The 30 T cell receptor beta chains in this list originate from one sample, sequenced in a study of T-cell reconstitution after alpha-beta-depleted transplantation in children (dated by TCRdb to about 2016). What the treatment or condition label conveys for this sample: allogeneic hematopoietic cell transplantation with graft depleted of TCRalphabeta T cells and CD19 B cells. The library came from PCR. These reads were obtained on an Illumina HiSeq 2500. To normalize quantification of the TCRbeta repertoire, the TCR libraries were built with molecular barcoding that relied on unique molecular identifiers. Using fastp trimming at Q25 and MiXCR clonotype assembly, TCRdb reanalyzed the public sequencing data and kept in-frame beta chains. Records with the same CDR3 protein are collapsed into one entry carrying the most frequent genes and DNA. Within this sample are approximately 500,000 distinct CDR3 sequences, with more than 9% of them counted one time only. The ten largest make up 2% to 2.5% of the sample.

The source was PBMCs, collected before TCRalphabeta/CD19-depleted stem cell transplant. The receptors stem from a child aged 2 to 10 with inherited bone marrow failure, due to receive a stem cell transplant.

Concerning this clonotype: A much bigger clone sits one base away, suggesting this may be a read error. The rearrangement uses TRBV11-1 and TRBJ1-1, with TRBD1 identical over 8 bases. The CDR3 has 15 residues. V dropped 1 base and J dropped 6; count of bases not matched to a gene: 7. Germline-derived CDR1 and CDR2 are SGHAT and FQDESV (reference sequence). As DNA, the CDR3 is TGTGCCAGCAGCTTAGTGGCCAGGGGGCTTGCTGAAGCTTTCTTT. Translated: CASSLVARGLAEAFF.

This clonotype has ten or more counts. CDR3 amino acids: CASRIGTSGAYEQYF. CDR3 nucleotides: TGTGCCAGCAGGATCGGGACTAGCGGAGCCTACGAGCAGTACTTC. This chain connects TRBV2 to TRBJ2-7; 11 nucleotides agree with TRBD2. CDR1 and CDR2 from the germline V gene are SNHLY and FYNNEI. Unmatched junction bases numbered 6, after V lost 6 bases and J lost 2 bases. The CDR3 extends over 15 amino acids.

This clonotype has only a few counts. This chain joins TRBV6-1 and TRBJ1-6; 7 bases map to TRBD1. The trim removed 7 bases at V and 0 bases at J, leaving 9 bases unmatched. Germline CDR1 and CDR2: MNHNS and SASEGT. CDR3 length equals 17 residues. The CDR3 spells CASNPTGPISYNSPLHF. The CDR3 nucleotides read TGTGCCAGCAATCCGACAGGGCCGATCTCCTATAATTCACCCCTCCACTTT.

This clonotype appeared a few times. This rearrangement joins TRBV4-1 to TRBJ2-4, with 8 bases that match TRBD2. Germline trimming cut 3 bases from V and 3 bases from J; bases unmatched to any gene: 7. The length of the CDR3 is 16 residues. Germline V CDR1 and CDR2: MGHRA, YSYEKL. DNA for the CDR3: TGCGCCAGCAGCCATACCTTAGCGGGGAACAAAAACATTCAGTACTTC. Amino acids: CASSHTLAGNKNIQYF.

This clonotype has only a few counts. The chain carries TRBV28 and TRBJ2-1; 15 bases are shared with TRBD2. This CDR3 is built from 21 residues. Germline CDR1 and CDR2: MDHEN and SYDVKM. The junction had 11 bases not matched to a gene; V was cut back by 2 bases and J by 0 bases. The CDR3 is CASSLGLAGGAFLSSYNEQFF. The CDR3 DNA is TGTGCCAGCAGTTTAGGACTAGCGGGAGGGGCCTTTTTAAGCTCCTACAATGAGCAGTTCTTC.

This clonotype was observed many times. The J gene is TRBJ2-7, the V gene TRBV6-5; 7 bases align to TRBD1. CDR3 size: 13 residues. The J segment lost 6 bases and the V segment lost 2 bases, leaving 4 bases of the junction unmatched. Germline-derived CDR1 and CDR2 are MNHEY and SVGAGI. CDR3 sequence: CASSYPTGREQYF. The CDR3 DNA follows: TGTGCCAGCAGTTACCCGACAGGGCGCGAGCAGTACTTC.

On this clonotype itself: This may stem from a read error, because a much larger clone lies one nucleotide away. The J gene is TRBJ2-5, the V gene TRBV6-5; possibly TRBD2 for D (6 bases). The CDR3 is made up of 16 amino acids. Trimming took 0 bases from V and 1 from J, leaving 12 bases between them. Germline V gene lookup returns CDR1 MNHEY and CDR2 SVGAGI. In DNA form, the CDR3 reads TGTGCCAGCAGTTACTCAACGACTAGTCTCCAAGAGACCCAGTACTTC. Translated, it gives CASSYSTTSLQETQYF.

This clonotype was picked up many times. The chain combines TRBV29-1 with TRBJ2-5; 10 nucleotides agree with TRBD2. Germline V CDR1 and CDR2: SQVTM, ANQGSEA. CDR3 length: 15 amino acids. Unmatched junction bases numbered 3, after V lost 1 base and J lost 1 base. For the CDR3, the DNA is TGCAGCGTTGAAGGCACTAGCGGGATCCAAGAGACCCAGTACTTC. This encodes CSVEGTSGIQETQYF.

There are many counts of this clonotype. The rearrangement links TRBV20-1 to TRBJ2-5, with D tentatively TRBD2 (5 bases). From germline, CDR1 is DFQATT and CDR2 SNEGSKA (reference sequence). CDR3 length equals 14 residues. Trimming removed 0 bases at V and 2 bases at J, with 10 bases between. CDR3 protein: CSARDAGEQETQYF. DNA for the CDR3: TGCAGTGCTAGAGACGCCGGGGAGCAAGAGACCCAGTACTTC.

The chain employs TRBV24-1 and TRBJ2-2; 7 bases fit TRBD1. The CDR3 length is 13 residues. With V trimmed by 3 bases and J by 6 bases, 0 bases remained unmatched. Germline V lookup: CDR1 KGHDR, CDR2 SFDVKD. The CDR3 DNA is TGTGCCACCAGTGATGACAGGGCCGGGGAGCTGTTTTTT. This encodes CATSDDRAGELFF.

In this sample, this clonotype turned up many times. V usage is TRBV18 and J usage is TRBJ2-1; D is perhaps TRBD2 (5 bases). The CDR3 runs 15 residues. The germline gives CDR1 KGHSH, CDR2 LQKENI. The V and J ends lost 3 bases and 5 bases respectively, with 14 bases between them. The CDR3 DNA is TGTGCCAGCTCACCCCCCCAAAGAGGGAACAATGAGCAGTTCTTC. This translates into CASSPPQRGNNEQFF.

This clonotype came up many times. The chain carries TRBV12-3 or TRBV12-4 and TRBJ1-2; D is uncertain. This CDR3 is 12 amino acids long. The V end was cut by 7 bases, the J end by 2 bases, with 8 bases between. The CDR3: CASTGSNYGYTF. Here the CDR3 DNA reads TGTGCCAGCACAGGATCAAACTATGGCTACACCTTC.

This clonotype has at least ten counts. The J gene is TRBJ2-2, the V gene TRBV4-3; TRBD2 aligns across 7 bases. In germline, CDR1 is LGHNA, CDR2 YSLEER. Unmatched junction bases numbered 11, after V lost 4 bases and J lost 6 bases. The CDR3 is 16 amino acids. The CDR3 DNA is TGCGCCAGCAGCCCCAACCCGTCAGGGAGGGCCGGGGAGCTGTTTTTT. Protein product: CASSPNPSGRAGELFF.

This clonotype was seen a handful of times. V usage is TRBV5-1 and J usage is TRBJ2-1; 9 positions match TRBD1. CDR1 and CDR2 from the germline V gene are SGHRS and YFSETQ. The CDR3 contains 17 residues. With V trimmed by 0 bases and J by 6 bases, 10 bases remained unmatched. CDR3 coding DNA: TGCGCCAGCAGCTTGGTCACGGGACAGGGATACTCCAATGAGCAGTTCTTC. It yields the protein CASSLVTGQGYSNEQFF.

This clonotype was found many times. CDR3 coding DNA: TGTGCCAGCAGTTTGGGACTAGCTACCTACGAGCAGTACTTC. As protein: CASSLGLATYEQYF. The chain joins TRBV12-3 or TRBV12-4 to TRBJ2-7; TRBD2 agrees at 9 bases. The CDR3 covers 14 residues. Unmatched junction bases numbered 2, after V lost 3 bases and J lost 2 bases.

This clonotype has at least ten counts. The chain uses TRBV5-1 and TRBJ2-2, with 8 bases lining up with TRBD2. Germline V CDR1 and CDR2: SGHRS, YFSETQ. The V gene end was trimmed by 4 bases and the J gene end by 4 bases; junction bases not matched to a gene: 12. CDR3 length equals 17 residues. The CDR3 is CASSVYGGGVATGELFF. CDR3 in DNA: TGCGCCAGCAGCGTTTACGGGGGGGGAGTGGCCACCGGGGAGCTGTTTTTT.

This clonotype came up many times. The chain is built from TRBV5-1 and TRBJ2-7; tentative D call: TRBD2 (6 bases). CDR3 length: 14 residues. Germline V gene data show CDR1 as SGHRS and CDR2 as YFSETQ. Trimming took off 4 bases at V and 6 bases at J, with 17 bases between the two ends. The CDR3 protein is CASSGERVPGEQYF. The CDR3 DNA follows: TGCGCCAGCAGCGGAGAGCGGGTCCCTGGCGAGCAGTACTTC.

Many counts were recorded for this clonotype. The chain joins TRBV6-1 to TRBJ1-3, with D maybe TRBD1 (6 bases). The germline V and J ends were trimmed by 5 bases and 6 bases, with 11 bases remaining between them. Looked up from germline, CDR1 is MNHNS and CDR2 is SASEGT. There are 13 residues in the CDR3. The CDR3 protein is CASSKPGVNTIYF. CDR3 sequence (DNA): TGTGCCAGCAGTAAACCAGGGGTAAACACCATATATTTT.

This clonotype showed up many times. The J gene is TRBJ2-1, the V gene TRBV24-1; 13 bases are shared with TRBD2. The CDR3 extends over 18 amino acids. Germline CDR1 is KGHDR and CDR2 is SFDVKD. J lost 5 bases, V lost 5 bases, and 11 bases had no gene match. The CDR3 loop reads CATSGFLGTSGMNNEQFF. Here the CDR3 DNA reads TGTGCCACCAGTGGCTTCCTCGGGACTAGCGGGATGAACAATGAGCAGTTCTTC.

Many counts were recorded for this clonotype. This chain joins TRBV28 and TRBJ2-1; TRBD2 is a possible D gene (6 bases). This CDR3 is 15 amino acids long. The germline gives CDR1 MDHEN, CDR2 SYDVKM. V was pared by 6 bases and J by 7 bases, with 19 bases between. CDR3 loop: CASRLRDSLGNEQFF. In DNA, the CDR3 is TGTGCCAGCAGGCTCCGGGACTCCCTTGGGAATGAGCAGTTCTTC. The full variable domain, with the rest looked up from reference TRBV28 and TRBJ2-1, is DVKVTQSSRYLVKRTGEKVFLECVQDMDHENMFWYRQDPGLGLRLIYFSYDVKMKEKGDIPEGYSVSREKKERFSLILESASTNQTSMYLCASRLRDSLGNEQFFGPGTRLTVL.

This clonotype showed up many times. The chain is built from TRBV7-9 and TRBJ2-7; D is perhaps TRBD2 (5 bases). In germline, CDR1 is SEHNR, CDR2 FQNEAQ (reference sequence). The germline V and J ends were trimmed by 5 bases and 3 bases, with 11 bases remaining between them. The CDR3 consists of 13 residues. CDR3 in amino acids: CASSQPTSYEQYF. The CDR3 DNA is TGTGCCAGCAGCCAGCCAACTAGCTACGAGCAGTACTTC.

This clonotype came up many times. The chain combines TRBV7-2 with TRBJ2-1, with D possibly matching TRBD1 (5 bases). The ends were cut back, 5 bases at V and 0 bases at J, with 11 bases in the middle. In germline, CDR1 is SGHTA, CDR2 FQGNSA. The CDR3 sequence is 15 residues long. The CDR3 sequence is CASSKGRSSYNEQFF. The CDR3 region has the DNA TGTGCCAGCAGCAAGGGGCGGAGCTCCTACAATGAGCAGTTCTTC.

This CDR3 is CASSWGTSGLQETQYF. Here the CDR3 DNA reads TGTGCCAGCAGTTGGGGGACTAGCGGGCTTCAAGAGACCCAGTACTTC. The gene calls are TRBV2 and TRBJ2-5, with TRBD2 matching 12 bases. The CDR3 sequence is 16 residues long. CDR1 and CDR2 from the germline V gene are SNHLY and FYNNEI. Trimming took 5 bases from V and 2 from J; bases not matched to a gene: 6. The variable domain in full, completed from reference TRBV2 and TRBJ2-5, reads EPEVTQTPSHQVTQMGQEVILRCVPISNHLYFYWYRQILGQKVEFLVSFYNNEISEKSEIFDDQFSVERPDGSNFTLKIRSTKLEDSAMYFCASSWGTSGLQETQYFGPGTRLLVL.

This clonotype was seen repeatedly, ten times or more. The V gene is TRBV20-1, the J gene TRBJ2-2, with 11 nucleotides matching TRBD2. The CDR3 consists of 16 residues. The V and J ends lost 4 bases and 5 bases, in that order; junction bases with no gene match: 9. Germline V gene sequence: CDR1 DFQATT, CDR2 SNEGSKA (reference sequence). CDR3 region: CSAIQLAGVVTGELFF. CDR3 DNA sequence: TGCAGTGCTATTCAACTAGCGGGAGTTGTGACCGGGGAGCTGTTTTTT.

This clonotype was observed many times. This chain's CDR3 is CSAGGWGYTF. The DNA for the CDR3 is TGCAGTGCCGGGGGATGGGGCTACACCTTC. V gene TRBV20-1 combines with J gene TRBJ1-2; D may be TRBD1 (5 bases). The CDR3 has 10 residues. V was pared by 6 bases and J by 8 bases, with 10 bases between. Germline CDR1 reads DFQATT; CDR2 reads SNEGSKA (reference sequence).

The V and J genes are TRBV24-1 and TRBJ2-2; D may be TRBD2 (6 bases). The ends were cut back, 4 bases at V and 7 bases at J, with 6 bases in the middle. CDR1 is KGHDR, CDR2 SFDVKD, per germline. The CDR3 runs 12 residues. CDR3 loop: CATSEGGGELFF. CDR3 DNA: TGTGCCACCAGTGAGGGAGGCGGGGAGCTGTTTTTT.

This clonotype was counted many times. The CDR3 sequence: CASGDSEAFF. The CDR3 region has the DNA TGTGCCAGCGGCGATAGTGAAGCTTTCTTT. This sequence joins TRBV6-6 and TRBJ1-1; D remains ambiguous. Germline CDR1 MNHNY, CDR2 SVGAGI (reference sequence). This CDR3 has 10 amino acids. V was trimmed by 8 bases and J by 7 bases, leaving 8 bases between them.

This clonotype was seen many times. The chain combines TRBV20-1 with TRBJ2-1, with 10 bases fitting TRBD2. This CDR3 has 18 residues. Germline CDR1 and CDR2: DFQATT and SNEGSKA (reference sequence). After removal of 3 bases from V and 6 bases from J, the junction contained 17 bases not matched to a gene. The CDR3 is CSARIKEHGTSDLNEQFF. DNA for the CDR3: TGCAGTGCTAGGATAAAGGAGCACGGGACTAGCGACCTCAATGAGCAGTTCTTC.

This clonotype was found many times. The chain has TRBV20-1 and TRBJ2-3; no clear D gene. Trimming left V 4 bases short and J 0 bases short, with 11 bases between. The CDR3 consists of 14 residues. Germline loops: CDR1 DFQATT, CDR2 SNEGSKA (reference sequence). The CDR3 region is CSAIPQPSTDTQYF. For the CDR3, the DNA is TGCAGTGCTATTCCACAGCCTAGCACAGATACGCAGTATTTT.

This clonotype turned up a few times. This sequence joins TRBV27 and TRBJ2-3; 14 bases are shared with TRBD2. The CDR3 totals 20 residues. With V trimmed by 6 bases and J by 6 bases, 20 bases remained unmatched. In germline, CDR1 is MNHEY, CDR2 SMNVEV (reference sequence). For the CDR3, the DNA is TGTGCCAGCAGCCGATACGGACTAGCGGGAGGTAGGGGAATCACGGATACGCAGTATTTT. Its translation: CASSRYGLAGGRGITDTQYF.